The 20 T cell receptor beta chains presented below share a single source sample, sequenced in a study of cytomegalovirus exposure and HLA in healthy donors. Primers for the PCR totalled 60 Vbeta and 13 Jbeta. This table comes from immunoSEQ multiplex PCR, and its TCRdb copy is limited to in-frame clones, with some not included. Of roughly 100,000 clones in the sample, more than 75% are singletons; the top ten hold 10% to 13%. Sequencing was performed on PBMCs. Receptor source: a woman aged 18-30 years in good health and CMV-seropositive.

The rearrangement uses TRBV7-2 and TRBJ1-6; 7 nucleotides match TRBD1. J was trimmed by 15 bases and V by 5 bases; bases with no gene match: 19. CDR3 size: 16 residues. Germline V gene data show CDR1 as SGHTA and CDR2 as FQGNSA. This chain's CDR3 is CASSPTTGTAGGLLHF. Written as DNA, the CDR3 is TGTGCCAGCAGCCCGACGACAGGGACGGCTGGGGGACTCCTCCACTTT. Full variable domain (missing parts from reference TRBV7-2 and TRBJ1-6): GAGVSQSPSNKVTEKGKDVELRCDPISGHTALYWYRQSLGQGLEFLIYFQGNSAPDKSGLPSDRFSAERTGGSVSTLTIQRTQQEDSAVYLCASSPTTGTAGGLLHFGNGTRLTVT.

The V and J genes are TRBV4-1 and TRBJ2-2, with 8 bases matching TRBD1. The CDR3 contains 16 residues. V shed 5 bases, J shed 4 bases, and the junction held 9 bases outside the gene matches. CDR1 is MGHRA, CDR2 YSYEKL, per germline. Written as DNA, the CDR3 is TGCGCCAGCAGCGGGCGGACAGGGTGGGGCACCGGGGAGCTGTTTTTT. Its protein is CASSGRTGWGTGELFF.

The V and J genes are TRBV6-1 and TRBJ1-5; D is ambiguous. The V and J ends lost 3 bases and 7 bases respectively, with 10 bases between them. Germline V gene lookup returns CDR1 MNHNS and CDR2 SASEGT. CDR3 size: 13 residues. CDR3 coding DNA: TGTGCCAGCAGTGAGGGTTTGGGCCAGCCCCAGCATTTT. This gives the protein CASSEGLGQPQHF.

V gene TRBV28 combines with J gene TRBJ1-2; 7 bases agree with TRBD1. The germline CDR1 and CDR2 sequences are MDHEN and SYDVKM. V gave up 3 bases and J gave up 6 bases; unmatched junction bases: 13. The length of the CDR3 is 16 residues. The CDR3 region has the DNA TGTGCCAGCAGTTTCACAGGGGCGCTGAGGAATAATGGCTACACCTTC. The encoded protein is CASSFTGALRNNGYTF.

This clone turned up a few times. The chain couples TRBV30 to TRBJ1-5; D gene uncertain. The germline V gene encodes CDR1 GTSNPN and CDR2 SVGIG (reference sequence). The CDR3 consists of 14 residues. Between the trimmed V and J ends, which lost 3 bases and 6 bases, there was a span of 15 bases. The CDR3 DNA sequence: TGTGCCTGGAGCGGGAGTTTTAGAAGTCAGCCCCAGCATTTT. The encoded protein is CAWSGSFRSQPQHF. The full variable domain, its missing parts supplied by reference TRBV30 and TRBJ1-5, is SQTIHQWPATLVQPVGSPLSLECTVEGTSNPNLYWYRQAAGRGLQLLFYSVGIGQISSEVPQNLSASRPQDRQFILSSKKLLLSDSGFYLCAWSGSFRSQPQHFGDGTRLSIL.

The sample holds a few counts of this clone. V gene TRBV5-1 combines with J gene TRBJ1-2; 7 positions agree with TRBD1. CDR3 length: 15 residues. The V gene's germline CDR1 is SGHRS and CDR2 YFSETQ. J lost 2 bases, V lost 4 bases, and 8 bases had no gene match. CDR3 DNA sequence: TGCGCCAGCAGCACGCAACAGGGGTTCAACTATGGCTACACCTTC. It codes for CASSTQQGFNYGYTF.

The chain links TRBV29-1 to TRBJ2-7; TRBD1 matches at 9 bases. In germline, CDR1 is SQVTM, CDR2 ANQGSEA. This CDR3 is built from 13 residues. The junction had 7 bases not matched to a gene; V was cut back by 6 bases and J by 4 bases. The CDR3 DNA sequence: TGCAGCGTAGGGCCGGGACAGGGTTACGAGCAGTACTTC. Protein: CSVGPGQGYEQYF.

The rearrangement uses TRBV14 and TRBJ1-6; maybe TRBD1 (5 bases). Trimming took off 3 bases at V and 7 bases at J, with 10 bases between the two ends. CDR1 and CDR2 (germline): SGHDN, FVKESK. This CDR3 comprises 14 residues. The CDR3 protein is CASSHRTPNSPLHF. The CDR3 nucleotides read TGTGCCAGCAGCCACCGGACACCCAATTCACCCCTCCACTTT.

The chain recombines TRBV6-6 with TRBJ1-2; 11 bases are a match to TRBD1. CDR1 MNHNY and CDR2 SVGAGI come from the germline V gene (reference sequence). The CDR3 has 15 amino acids. V gave up 2 bases and J gave up 8 bases; unmatched junction bases: 7. CDR3 sequence (DNA): TGTGCCAGCAGTTACCCGGGACAGGGGGGGTACGGCTACACCTTC. The encoded protein is CASSYPGQGGYGYTF.

V gene TRBV5-5 combines with J gene TRBJ2-1, with D maybe TRBD1 (5 bases). CDR1 is SGHKS and CDR2 is YYEKEE in the germline V gene (reference sequence). The CDR3 consists of 12 residues. The V end lost 2 bases, the J end lost 12 bases, and 12 bases lay between the germline ends. The CDR3: CASSFLGARQFF. In DNA form, the CDR3 reads TGTGCCAGCAGCTTTCTAGGGGCGAGGCAGTTCTTC. Based on the CDR3 plus reference TRBV5-5 and TRBJ2-1, the full variable domain is DAGVTQSPTHLIKTRGQQVTLRCSPISGHKSVSWYQQVLGQGPQFIFQYYEKEERGRGNFPDRFSARQFPNYSSELNVNALLLGDSALYLCASSFLGARQFFGPGTRLTVL.

V usage is TRBV18 and J usage is TRBJ2-1, with D tentatively TRBD2 (5 bases). The germline V gene encodes CDR1 KGHSH and CDR2 LQKENI. CDR3 length: 15 amino acids. V gave up 4 bases and J gave up 8 bases, with 18 bases separating them. The CDR3 loop is CASSLLALPSDEQFF. The CDR3 DNA follows: TGTGCCAGCTCACTCCTAGCTCTTCCTTCGGATGAGCAGTTCTTC.

CDR3 residues: CASSLSGPYNEQFF. CDR3 sequence (DNA): TGTGCCAGCAGCCTCTCAGGCCCCTACAATGAGCAGTTCTTC. The chain employs TRBV27 and TRBJ2-1, with D uncertain. Trimming removed 6 bases from V and 2 bases from J, with 11 bases in between. In germline, CDR1 is MNHEY, CDR2 SMNVEV (reference sequence). CDR3 length: 14 amino acids.

This clone has a handful of counts. This sequence joins TRBV6-4 and TRBJ1-2, with 8 bases matching TRBD1. V was clipped by 5 bases and J by 6 bases; unmatched bases: 8. Germline CDR1 and CDR2: MRHNA and SNTAGT. CDR3 size: 14 residues. CDR3 coding DNA: TGTGCCAGCAGTTTCGGGACAGGAGGACATGGCTACACCTTC. Translated: CASSFGTGGHGYTF.

V gene TRBV27 combines with J gene TRBJ2-5, with 9 bases matching TRBD2. The CDR3 is 16 amino acids. Germline assignment: CDR1 MNHEY and CDR2 SMNVEV (reference sequence). V lost 7 bases and J lost 2; bases outside the gene matches: 11. The CDR3: CASTIRGTSIQETQYF. Written as DNA, the CDR3 is TGTGCCAGCACCATACGGGGGACTAGCATACAAGAGACCCAGTACTTC.

J is TRBJ1-1 and V is TRBV7-9; D is perhaps TRBD1 (6 bases). Germline assignment: CDR1 SEHNR and CDR2 FQNEAQ (reference sequence). This CDR3 is 18 amino acids long. The V end lost 3 bases, the J end lost 0 bases, and 20 bases lay between the germline ends. The CDR3 DNA reads as TGTGCCAGCAGCTTTCCAGCGCAACAGGGCCAAATGAACACTGAAGCTTTCTTT. This sequence encodes CASSFPAQQGQMNTEAFF.

The chain is built from TRBV5-6 and TRBJ1-5; D is unclear. V lost 0 bases and J lost 7, with 14 bases in between. Germline lookup yields CDR1 SGHDT and CDR2 YYEEEE. The CDR3 has 15 residues. CDR3 loop: CASSLGPLPGQPQHF. The DNA of the CDR3 is TGTGCCAGCAGCTTGGGACCACTCCCGGGGCAGCCCCAGCATTTT.

The chain carries TRBV20-1 and TRBJ2-5, with a possible D match to TRBD2 (6 bases). V was pared by 4 bases and J by 7 bases, with 7 bases between. The CDR3 has 10 residues. Germline lookup yields CDR1 DFQATT and CDR2 SNEGSKA (reference sequence). CDR3: CSATGGTQYF. CDR3 nucleotides: TGCAGTGCTACCGGGGGGACCCAGTACTTC.

This rearrangement joins TRBV4-3 to TRBJ2-3; 9 nucleotides line up with TRBD2. Unmatched junction bases numbered 6, after V lost 0 bases and J lost 2 bases. This CDR3 spans 17 amino acids. The germline CDR1 and CDR2 sequences are LGHNA and YSLEER. As DNA, the CDR3 is TGCGCCAGCAGCCAAGACTCGGCGGGAGGGATCACAGATACGCAGTATTTT. It specifies CASSQDSAGGITDTQYF.

The chain combines TRBV10-3 with TRBJ2-3, with 9 bases matching TRBD2. J gave up 1 base and V 4 bases, and 0 bases lay outside the gene matches. CDR1 and CDR2 from the germline V gene are ENHRY and SYGVKD. This CDR3 comprises 14 residues. The CDR3 here is CAISASGGTDTQYF. CDR3 bases: TGTGCCATCAGTGCTAGCGGGGGCACAGATACGCAGTATTTT.

A few counts support this clone. V is TRBV4-1 and J is TRBJ2-5; D remains ambiguous. Germline V gives CDR1 MGHRA, CDR2 YSYEKL. There are 14 residues in the CDR3. The V end was cut by 0 bases, the J end by 3 bases, with 8 bases between. As DNA, the CDR3 is TGCGCCAGCAGCCAAGATCTTATAGAAGAGACCCAGTACTTC. The encoded protein is CASSQDLIEETQYF.